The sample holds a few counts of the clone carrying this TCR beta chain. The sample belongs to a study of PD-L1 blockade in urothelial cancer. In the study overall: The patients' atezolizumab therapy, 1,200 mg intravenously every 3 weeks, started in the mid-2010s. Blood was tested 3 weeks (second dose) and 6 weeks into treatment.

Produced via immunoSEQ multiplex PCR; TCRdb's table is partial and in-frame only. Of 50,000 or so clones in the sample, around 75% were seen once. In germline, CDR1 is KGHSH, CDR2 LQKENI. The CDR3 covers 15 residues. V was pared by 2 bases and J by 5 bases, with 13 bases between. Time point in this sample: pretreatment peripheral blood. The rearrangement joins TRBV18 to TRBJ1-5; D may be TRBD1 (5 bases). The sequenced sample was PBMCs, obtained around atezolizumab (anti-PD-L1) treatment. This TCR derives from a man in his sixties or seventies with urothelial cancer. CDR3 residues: CASSPRGAKYQPQHF. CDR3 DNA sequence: TGTGCCAGCTCACCAAGGGGTGCGAAGTATCAGCCCCAGCATTTT.